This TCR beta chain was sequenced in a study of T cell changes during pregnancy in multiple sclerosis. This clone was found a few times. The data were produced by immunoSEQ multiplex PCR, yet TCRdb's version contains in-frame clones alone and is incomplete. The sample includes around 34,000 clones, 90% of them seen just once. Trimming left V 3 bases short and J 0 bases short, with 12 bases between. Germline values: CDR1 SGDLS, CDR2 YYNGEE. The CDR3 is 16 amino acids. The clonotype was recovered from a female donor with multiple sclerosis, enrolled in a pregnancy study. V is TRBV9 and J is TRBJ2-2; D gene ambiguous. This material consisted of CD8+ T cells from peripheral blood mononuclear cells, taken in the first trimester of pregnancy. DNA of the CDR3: TGTGCCAGCAGCGGGTCACAGAGTTCGAACACCGGGGAGCTGTTTTTT. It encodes CASSGSQSSNTGELFF.